The entry below describes one T cell receptor (beta chain). Other DNA sequences in the same sample also yield this CDR3. The source of the sample is a study of blood T cell repertoires in COVID-19. V lost 3 bases to trimming and J lost 7 bases; unmatched junction nucleotides: 5. CDR1 is MDHEN and CDR2 is SYDVKM in the germline V gene. The CDR3 covers 14 residues. Only in-frame clones appear in the TCRdb table, and some are missing; sequencing was by immunoSEQ multiplex PCR. Among approximately 170,000 clones, less than 90% were seen once, and the ten largest hold approximately 8%. The source of this sequence is a woman in her forties or fifties who had recovered from COVID-19. The genes are TRBV28 and TRBJ1-2; TRBD1 matches 10 bases. The sample consisted of PBMCs or T cells enriched from blood (not recorded which). The CDR3 spells CASSLGTGEGGYTF. The CDR3 DNA reads as TGTGCCAGCAGTTTGGGGACAGGGGAGGGTGGCTACACCTTC.